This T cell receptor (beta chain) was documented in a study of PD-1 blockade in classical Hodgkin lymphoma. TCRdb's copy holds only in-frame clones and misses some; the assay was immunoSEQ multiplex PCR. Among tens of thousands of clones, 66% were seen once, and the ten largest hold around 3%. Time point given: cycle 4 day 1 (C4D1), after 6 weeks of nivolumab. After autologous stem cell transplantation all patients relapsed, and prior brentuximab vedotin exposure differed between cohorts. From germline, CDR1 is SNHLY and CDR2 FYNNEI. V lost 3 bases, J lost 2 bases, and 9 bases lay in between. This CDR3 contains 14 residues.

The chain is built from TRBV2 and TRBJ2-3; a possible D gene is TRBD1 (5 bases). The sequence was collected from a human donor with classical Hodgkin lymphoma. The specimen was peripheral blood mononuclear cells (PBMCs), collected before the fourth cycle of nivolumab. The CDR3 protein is CASSDDRTTDTQYF. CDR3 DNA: TGTGCCAGCAGTGACGACAGAACCACAGATACGCAGTATTTT.